This TCR beta chain was found in a study of shared clonotypes between healthy human individuals. CD45RA-negative memory and CD45RA+ naive subsets were split from the CD4+ cells. It was 200 ng DNA, around 33,000 T cell genomes, that sorted-subset replicate PCRs used. Method: immunoSEQ multiplex PCR; TCRdb's copy keeps in-frame clones and lacks some. The table lists around 1.1 million clones, about 84% of them singletons. The TCR sequence derives from a man aged 18 to 30 in good health. Some clones in this sample may be carry-over from other donors' samples. Sequenced: memory CD4+ T cells from PBMCs. The subset denotes: CD45RA-negative fraction.

The CDR3 DNA sequence: TGTGCCAGCAGCCGTCCCGGGACAATTCTTTACGAGCAGTACTTC. It yields the protein CASSRPGTILYEQYF. V and J are TRBV5-6 and TRBJ2-5, with D possibly TRBD1 on 6 matching bases. Matching the DNA end better, TRBJ2-7 makes the J call doubtful. The CDR3 contains 15 residues. Germline CDR1 is SGHDT and CDR2 is YYEEEE.